Listed here are 22 T cell receptor beta chains from one sample, sequenced in a study of T cell repertoires in cytomegalovirus infection. Via MiXCR, TCRdb re-called the reads, giving one row per CDR3 protein. The sample holds 450,000 to 650,000 distinct CDR3 sequences, about 25% seen once. The sample taken for sequencing was PBMCs. All receptors come from a human donor in good health (CMV status not recorded). Some clones in this sample may be carry-over from other donors' samples.

This clonotype came up a few times. The V and J genes are TRBV5-6 and TRBJ1-1; no clear D. The CDR3 covers 12 residues. Germline V gene sequence: CDR1 SGHDT, CDR2 YYEEEE. V lost 4 bases to trimming and J lost 4 bases, with 8 bases between them. The CDR3 DNA reads TGTGCCAGCAGCCAAGAAGTCACTGAAGCTTTCTTT. It encodes CASSQEVTEAFF.

This clonotype was observed a few times. This sequence joins TRBV5-6 and TRBJ1-3, with D possibly being TRBD1 (6 bases). Germline CDR1 and CDR2: SGHDT and YYEEEE. The CDR3 is made up of 16 amino acids. Between the trimmed V and J ends, which lost 4 bases and 0 bases, there was a span of 14 bases. The CDR3 sequence is CASSPPQGNSGNTIYF. DNA for the CDR3: TGTGCCAGCAGCCCCCCACAGGGAAACTCTGGAAACACCATATATTTT.

The chain uses TRBV12-3 or TRBV12-4 and TRBJ2-7; weak D call: TRBD2 (6 bases). V was cut by 4 bases and J by 9 bases, with 16 bases left in between. CDR3 size: 13 residues. The CDR3 nucleotides are TGTGCCAGCAGTTCCGCGGGGACGGCTGGGCAGTACTTC. Its protein product is CASSSAGTAGQYF.

In this sample, this clonotype turned up a few times. This chain joins TRBV12-3 or TRBV12-4 and TRBJ1-2; D unclear. The ends were cut back, 4 bases at V and 5 bases at J, with 17 bases in the middle. The CDR3 length is 15 residues. CDR3 DNA: TGTGCCAGCAGTTCCCCCGGGAGGGCCGGGTATGGCTACACCTTC. This sequence encodes CASSSPGRAGYGYTF.

V usage is TRBV12-3 or TRBV12-4 and J usage is TRBJ2-1, with D hard to call. This CDR3 is 14 amino acids long. V lost 5 bases, J lost 10 bases, and 18 bases lay in between. The CDR3 is CASSHQRLYWEQFF. CDR3 nucleotides: TGTGCCAGCAGTCATCAGAGGTTATATTGGGAGCAGTTCTTC.

The rearrangement links TRBV9 to TRBJ1-2; 11 bases fit TRBD1. The length of the CDR3 is 15 residues. From germline, CDR1 is SGDLS and CDR2 YYNGEE. V was pared by 4 bases and J by 3 bases, with 5 bases of the junction left unmatched. The CDR3 DNA sequence: TGTGCCAGCAGCTCCCGGGACAGGGGGTACTATGGCTACACCTTC. This encodes CASSSRDRGYYGYTF.

V gene TRBV2 combines with J gene TRBJ1-5; tentatively, D is TRBD1 (5 bases). The CDR3 totals 14 residues. V was clipped by 6 bases and J by 11 bases, with 20 bases between them. Germline assignment: CDR1 SNHLY and CDR2 FYNNEI. The CDR3 loop is CASRVDSALLAQHF. The CDR3 coding sequence is TGTGCCAGCAGAGTAGACAGCGCCCTTTTAGCCCAGCATTTT.

The chain employs TRBV5-1 and TRBJ1-1; the D is unclear. CDR1 and CDR2 (germline): SGHRS, YFSETQ. V was clipped by 4 bases and J by 1 base, with 5 bases between them. The CDR3 consists of 12 residues. The CDR3 DNA is TGCGCCAGCAGCGAGACGAACACTGAAGCTTTCTTT. Protein sequence: CASSETNTEAFF.

The chain employs TRBV7-9 and TRBJ2-5; D is unclear. The CDR3 totals 14 residues. CDR1 SEHNR and CDR2 FQNEAQ come from the germline V gene (reference sequence). V lost 2 bases and J 3 bases, leaving 10 bases between the germline ends. CDR3 sequence: CASSLFQSEETQYF. CDR3 nucleotide sequence: TGTGCCAGCAGCTTATTCCAGTCTGAAGAGACCCAGTACTTC.

The gene calls are TRBV2 and TRBJ2-7; 8 positions agree with TRBD2. Germline V gene sequence: CDR1 SNHLY, CDR2 FYNNEI. The CDR3 covers 17 residues. V trimming: 1 base; J trimming: 5 bases; junction bases outside the gene matches: 13. The CDR3 nucleotides read TGTGCCAGCAGTGAAGGGCCTACAGGACTAGCCGATAACGAGCAGTACGTC. Residues: CASSEGPTGLADNEQYV.

This chain connects TRBV10-3 to TRBJ2-2; D may be TRBD2 (5 bases). Germline V gene lookup returns CDR1 ENHRY and CDR2 SYGVKD. The V end lost 3 bases, the J end lost 3 bases, and 11 bases lay between the germline ends. This CDR3 spans 15 amino acids. This chain's CDR3 is CAISEGSADTGELFF. The CDR3 nucleotides read TGTGCCATCAGTGAAGGGAGCGCGGACACCGGGGAGCTGTTTTTT.

This clonotype came up many times. The J gene is TRBJ2-1, the V gene TRBV7-2; D is possibly TRBD1 (6 bases). CDR3 length: 15 amino acids. V was pared by 1 base and J by 4 bases, with 11 bases between. Germline CDR1 reads SGHTA; CDR2 reads FQGNSA. CDR3 sequence: CASSLVLGAYNEQFF. The CDR3 nucleotides are TGTGCCAGCAGCTTAGTTTTGGGGGCTTACAATGAGCAGTTCTTC.

The chain has TRBV10-3 and TRBJ2-1, with 10 bases that match TRBD2. The length of the CDR3 is 17 residues. Germline CDR1 reads ENHRY; CDR2 reads SYGVKD. Trimming removed 0 bases from V and 4 bases from J; junction bases left unmatched: 6. CDR3 protein: CAISESIRTSGYNEQFF. CDR3 coding DNA: TGTGCCATCAGTGAGTCGATTAGGACTAGCGGATACAATGAGCAGTTCTTC.

V usage is TRBV28 and J usage is TRBJ2-5; perhaps TRBD2 as D (6 bases). The CDR3 loop spans 13 amino acids. V shed 2 bases and J shed 9 bases, with 13 bases lying between them. Germline CDR1 MDHEN, CDR2 SYDVKM. The CDR3 here is CASSLRGSDPQYF. As DNA, the CDR3 is TGTGCCAGCAGTTTACGGGGGTCTGATCCCCAGTACTTC.

This clonotype was seen a few times. V and J are TRBV19 and TRBJ1-2; 9 nucleotides line up with TRBD1. Trimming took 4 bases from V and 7 from J; bases not matched to a gene: 10. CDR3 size: 15 residues. CDR1 is LNHDA and CDR2 is SQIVND in the germline V gene (reference sequence). The CDR3 spells CASSNRDRVDRGYTF. DNA for the CDR3: TGTGCCAGTAGTAACCGGGACAGGGTTGATCGTGGCTACACCTTC.

This clonotype was picked up a small number of times. V gene TRBV20-1 combines with J gene TRBJ2-6; maybe TRBD2 (6 bases). The germline V and J ends were trimmed by 6 bases and 2 bases, with 11 bases remaining between them. Germline assignment: CDR1 DFQATT and CDR2 SNEGSKA (reference sequence). The CDR3 totals 14 residues. The CDR3 sequence: CSAAGRTGANVLTF. CDR3 DNA: TGCAGTGCCGCGGGACGTACTGGGGCCAACGTCCTGACTTTC.

The chain is built from TRBV7-9 and TRBJ2-7; 15 positions agree with TRBD2. V was pared by 5 bases and J by 7 bases, with 18 bases of the junction left unmatched. Germline CDR1 SEHNR, CDR2 FQNEAQ (reference sequence). CDR3 length: 19 amino acids. CDR3: CASSRPMAGTSGRQGEQYF. DNA of the CDR3: TGTGCCAGCAGCCGACCAATGGCCGGGACTAGCGGGAGGCAGGGGGAGCAGTACTTC.

The V and J genes are TRBV6-6 and TRBJ1-1, with D unclear. The CDR3 totals 10 residues. Germline V gene lookup returns CDR1 MNHNY and CDR2 SVGAGI (reference sequence). Trimming shortened V by 8 bases and J by 7 bases, and 8 bases separated the two germline ends. CDR3 bases: TGTGCCAGCCGGGAGGGTGAAGCTTTCTTT. It is translated as CASREGEAFF.

At least ten counts were recorded for this clonotype. V is TRBV6-2 or TRBV6-3 and J is TRBJ2-1, with 9 bases matching TRBD2. The CDR3 has 16 amino acids. Germline V gives CDR1 MNHEY, CDR2 SVGEGT. The ends lost 7 bases at V and 4 bases at J; junction bases unmatched: 11. This CDR3 is CASKLRAGGFYNEQFF. As DNA, the CDR3 is TGTGCCAGCAAGTTAAGAGCGGGAGGTTTTTACAATGAGCAGTTCTTC.

This chain uses TRBV7-2 with TRBJ2-7; 9 nucleotides match TRBD2. The CDR3 is 16 amino acids. The trim removed 5 bases at V and 0 bases at J, leaving 8 bases unmatched. The V gene's germline CDR1 is SGHTA and CDR2 FQGNSA. CDR3 loop: CASSLVISGSSYEQYV. In nucleotides, the CDR3 is TGTGCCAGCAGCCTCGTTATTAGCGGGAGCTCCTACGAGCAGTACGTC.

For the CDR3, the DNA is TGCGCCAGCAGCTTTGGGTCGTACCAAGAGACCCAGTACTTC. Its translation: CASSFGSYQETQYF. The chain recombines TRBV5-1 with TRBJ2-5; D unresolved. The CDR3 covers 14 residues. From germline, CDR1 is SGHRS and CDR2 YFSETQ. V lost 2 bases, J lost 0 bases, and 8 bases lay in between.

A few counts support this clonotype. The chain combines TRBV28 with TRBJ1-2; the D is unclear. The V gene lost 6 bases and the J gene lost 4 bases, with 12 bases spanning the gap. There are 13 residues in the CDR3. Germline V gene sequence: CDR1 MDHEN, CDR2 SYDVKM. CDR3 DNA: TGTGCCAGCAGGCTATCGGGTAGCTATGGCTACACCTTC. Translated, it gives CASRLSGSYGYTF.